The TCR beta chain described here comes from a study of Ad26.COV2.S vaccination and SARS-CoV-2 variants. Study-level background: Intramuscular Ad26.COV2.S at 5x10^10 or 1x10^11 viral particles.

The trim removed 1 base at V and 5 bases at J, leaving 3 bases unmatched. Germline V gives CDR1 LGHDT, CDR2 YNNKEL (reference sequence). This CDR3 has 16 residues. The treatment here: 19 received Ad26.COV2.S at low or high dose, single or two shots; about 5 received placebo; per-sample allocation not given. The study sampled participants on day 63 after the first vaccine or placebo injection. This clone appeared a single time. Data came from immunoSEQ multiplex PCR; TCRdb stores just in-frame clones and leaves some out. The profile shows hundreds of thousands of clones, about 89% of them singletons. The sequencing here drew on peripheral blood, taken in a trial of Ad26.COV2.S vaccine versus placebo. This chain joins TRBV3-1 (or the pseudogene TRBV3-2) and TRBJ2-5; TRBD2 aligns across 14 bases. This TCR was recovered from a person aged 18-65 years who received the Ad26.COV2.S COVID-19 vaccine or a placebo. The CDR3 sequence is CASSQGLAGGYETQYF. DNA of the CDR3: TGTGCCAGCAGCCAAGGACTAGCGGGAGGGTATGAGACCCAGTACTTC.